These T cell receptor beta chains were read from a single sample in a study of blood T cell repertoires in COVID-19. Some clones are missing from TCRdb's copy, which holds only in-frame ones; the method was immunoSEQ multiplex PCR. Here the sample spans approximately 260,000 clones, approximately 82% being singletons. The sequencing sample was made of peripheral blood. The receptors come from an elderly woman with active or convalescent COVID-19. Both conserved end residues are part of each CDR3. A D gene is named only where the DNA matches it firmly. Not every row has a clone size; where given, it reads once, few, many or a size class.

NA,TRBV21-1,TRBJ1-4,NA,TGTGCCAGCCAAGTCGCGGGGCCTGAAAAACTGTTTTTT,CASQVAGPEKLFF
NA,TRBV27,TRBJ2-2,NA,TGTGCCAGCAGTTTAGTGAGAGAGGGAGGGGAGCTGTTTTTT,CASSLVREGGELFF
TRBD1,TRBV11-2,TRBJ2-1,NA,TGTGCCAGCAGCCCGAGGACAGGGGGCGCTTTTTTCTACAATGAGCAGTTCTTC,CASSPRTGGAFFYNEQFF
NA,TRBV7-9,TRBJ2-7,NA,TGTGCCAGCAGCCGCGCCCTCGGAGCGTCCTACGAGCAGTACTTC,CASSRALGASYEQYF
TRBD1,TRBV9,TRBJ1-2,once,TGTGCCAGCAGCGTAGGACAGGGCCTAGGATATGGCTACACCTTC,CASSVGQGLGYGYTF
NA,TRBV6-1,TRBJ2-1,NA,TGTGCCAGCAGTGAAGGGGCCGCCAATGAGCAGTTCTTC,CASSEGAANEQFF
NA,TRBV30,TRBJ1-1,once,TGTGCCTGGAGTGTAGACAGTCCGTACACGAACACTGAAGCTTTCTTT,CAWSVDSPYTNTEAFF
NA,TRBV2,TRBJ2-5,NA,TGTGCCAGCAGTCCGCGGACTACGCAAGAGACCCAGTACTTC,CASSPRTTQETQYF
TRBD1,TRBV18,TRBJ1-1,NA,TGTGCCAGCTCACCAGACAGGGAGGCCACTGAAGCTTTCTTT,CASSPDREATEAFF
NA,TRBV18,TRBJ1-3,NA,TGTGCCAGCTCACCCGCCCGGGGGTACAGCTCTGGAAACACCATATATTTT,CASSPARGYSSGNTIYF
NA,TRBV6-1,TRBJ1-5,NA,TGTGCCAGCAGTGAAGCGCTCGGCGGAAACAATCAGCCCCAGCATTTT,CASSEALGGNNQPQHF
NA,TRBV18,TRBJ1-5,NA,TGTGCCAGCTCACAGGGGCTTCCTAGCAATCAGCCCCAGCATTTT,CASSQGLPSNQPQHF
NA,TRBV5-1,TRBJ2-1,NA,TGCGCCAGCAGCTTGGCCAGGGGTGCCTACAATGAGCAGTTCTTC,CASSLARGAYNEQFF
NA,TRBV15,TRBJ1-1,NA,TGTGCCACCAGCAGACCATACCAGGGGCACCCTGAAGCTTTCTTT,CATSRPYQGHPEAFF
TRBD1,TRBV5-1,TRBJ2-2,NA,TGCGCCAGCAGCTCCTGGACAGGACCCACCGGGGAGCTGTTTTTT,CASSSWTGPTGELFF
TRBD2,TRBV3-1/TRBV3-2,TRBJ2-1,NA,TGTGCCAGCAGCCCCGGTGTAGCGGGCTACAATGAGCAGTTCTTC,CASSPGVAGYNEQFF
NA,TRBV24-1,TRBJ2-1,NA,TGTGCCACCAGTGATTTGGATTGGACTGGAGGTGAGCAGTTCTTC,CATSDLDWTGGEQFF
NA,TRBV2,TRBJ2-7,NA,TGTGCCAGCGAGATCTACGAGCAGTACTTC,CASEIYEQYF
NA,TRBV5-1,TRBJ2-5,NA,TGCGCCAGCAGCTTGGGGGCAGCCCAAGAGACCCAGTACTTC,CASSLGAAQETQYF
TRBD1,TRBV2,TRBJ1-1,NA,TGTGCCAGCACCCTACAGGGGACGGGGACTGAAGCTTTCTTT,CASTLQGTGTEAFF
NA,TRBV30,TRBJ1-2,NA,TGTGCCTGGAGTATCAGTAACTATGGCTACACCTTC,CAWSISNYGYTF
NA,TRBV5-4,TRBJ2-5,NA,TGTGCCAGCAGCTCGCTGGGAGACCAAGAGACCCAGTACTTC,CASSSLGDQETQYF
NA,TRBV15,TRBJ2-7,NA,TGTGCCACCAGCAGAGATGTTTGGGCCCAGCTACCCTACGAGCAGTACTTC,CATSRDVWAQLPYEQYF
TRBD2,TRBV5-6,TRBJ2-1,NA,TGTGCCAGCAGCGTAGCGGGAGGGCCCTACAATGAGCAGTTCTTC,CASSVAGGPYNEQFF